This is a list of T cell receptor beta chains from one sample in a study of cytomegalovirus exposure and HLA in healthy donors. Assay used: immunoSEQ multiplex PCR; TCRdb lists only in-frame clones, some missing. The table includes 100,000 to 150,000 clones, 78% detected once. The sequencing input was PBMCs. These receptors all stem from a woman in her thirties or forties in good health and CMV-seronegative. Both conserved end residues are trimmed from each CDR3. Part of the rows lack a size; the others show once, few, many or a class for expanded clones.

v_call	clone_size	cdr3_aa
TRBV28	.	ASSSQRAPNTGELF
TRBV7-9	.	ASSLTQTGPNYGYT
TRBV5-6	.	ASSPYGREWGEKLF
TRBV28	.	ASRTGTSNNEQF
TRBV27	.	ASSSTGSSYEQY
TRBV4-1	.	ASSQDPGQRGNQPQH
TRBV11-2	few	ASSLGLAGDYEQY
TRBV9	once	ASSVGRAGVVYEQY
TRBV5-8	few	ASSLGTGNNEQF
TRBV7-9	.	ASSLGLVPDTQY
TRBV5-1	.	ASSLTRGGNEQF
TRBV27	.	ASGGAVTDTQY
TRBV19	.	ASTPGLAGGISGANVLT
TRBV27	.	ASRPGNYNEQF
TRBV10-3	.	AISDVGSGFNEQF
TRBV4-2	.	ASSRTGSNYGYT
TRBV9	.	ASSTGTSSYNEQF
TRBV19	.	ASSFDQKQF
TRBV11-2	.	ASSLAGGNTGELF
TRBV5-8	.	ASSVGIDRRRETQY
TRBV7-2	.	ASSPRQASGGAF
TRBV7-7	.	ASSRAGLQETQY
TRBV7-9	.	SSSLVPTGANEKLF
TRBV6-5	.	ASRRQGARYEQY
TRBV5-1	.	ASRTGGLAF
TRBV28	.	ASSLLSSYNEQF
TRBV7-8	.	ASSLDGPGSGNTIY
TRBV19	.	ASSIEGGPQETQY
TRBV6-5	once	ASSYSYRVQEQF
TRBV2	.	ASSYSRGPETQY
TRBV7-6	.	AAGPERDGLAGVAYEQY
TRBV4-2	.	ASSQDSGISYGYT
TRBV7-9	.	ASSLAGQTLGNTIY
TRBV6-1	.	ASRWTSGRAQY
TRBV7-6	once	ASSYQPGQGFGYT
TRBV9	few	ASSSHWTGPTTNEKLF